The rows below give T cell receptor beta chains drawn from one sample of a study of blood T cell repertoires in COVID-19. The method was immunoSEQ multiplex PCR; TCRdb's version includes in-frame clones alone and lacks a portion of them. There are about 220,000 clones in the sample; 82% occur only once, and roughly 3.5% lies in the top ten. The specimen sequenced was PBMCs or T cells enriched from blood (not recorded which). The receptors were gathered from a woman aged 55-70 years who had recovered from COVID-19. The conserved cysteine and the conserved F or W are not part of the CDR3 here.

V gene: TRBV11-1
CDR3 protein: ASSFIQGLEQF

V gene: TRBV7-9
CDR3 protein: ASSTDTAPQKLF

V gene: TRBV5-6
CDR3 protein: ASSLKSLGGDTQY

V gene: TRBV12-3/TRBV12-4
CDR3 protein: ASSISTDTQY

V gene: TRBV21-1
CDR3 protein: ASSRTGTRSDTQY

V gene: TRBV18
CDR3 protein: ASSGSDNNQPQH

V gene: TRBV24-1
CDR3 protein: ATSDRGDTQY

V gene: TRBV18
CDR3 protein: ASSPGTTNEKLF

V gene: TRBV6-5
CDR3 protein: ASSQGPATGELF

V gene: TRBV11-2
CDR3 protein: ASSLGARAGVGEQY

V gene: TRBV10-2
CDR3 protein: ASSSWTSGITGELF

V gene: TRBV7-6
CDR3 protein: ASSWGPEDTDTQY

V gene: TRBV7-6
CDR3 protein: ASSQSGTSSADTQY

V gene: TRBV25-1
CDR3 protein: ATTPTGFDTEAF

V gene: TRBV25-1
CDR3 protein: ASSGGRAGRGYT

V gene: TRBV19
CDR3 protein: ASSNGGNTYEQY

V gene: TRBV10-2
CDR3 protein: ASLFAGGMDTQY

V gene: TRBV5-6
CDR3 protein: ASSLLAGTDTQY

V gene: TRBV11-3
CDR3 protein: ASSPRVAGSSHNEQF

V gene: TRBV19
CDR3 protein: ASSRQENSPLH

V gene: TRBV19
CDR3 protein: ASSIERTGGAFYGYT

V gene: TRBV29-1
CDR3 protein: SVLEAGAGNTIY

V gene: TRBV6-5
CDR3 protein: ASRHRDLGAEAF

V gene: TRBV7-8
CDR3 protein: ASSYRAGGKETQY

V gene: TRBV11-2
CDR3 protein: ASSLDRGWQPQH

V gene: TRBV5-5
CDR3 protein: ASSLSLVQGKGSYEQY

V gene: TRBV13
CDR3 protein: ASSLGQGYLNTEAF

V gene: TRBV27
CDR3 protein: ASSLSGRINTEAF

V gene: TRBV10-3
CDR3 protein: AISPGGDGYGYT

V gene: TRBV7-8
CDR3 protein: ASSKDRGQITDTQY

V gene: TRBV13
CDR3 protein: ASSGVRGPYEQY

V gene: TRBV7-6
CDR3 protein: ASSSRVRGGDYGYT

V gene: TRBV5-8
CDR3 protein: ASSLAVSSGNTIY

V gene: TRBV19
CDR3 protein: ASSPGTSGGPYNEQF

V gene: TRBV30
CDR3 protein: AWSGRRTGNTIY

V gene: TRBV11-2
CDR3 protein: ASTNRRGQGGSGANVLT

V gene: TRBV21-1
CDR3 protein: ASSKEGLRWRERGNTEAF